This is a list of T cell receptor beta chains from one sample in a study of vaccination effects on CD4 cells after COVID-19. These receptors' targets are unknown. Using immunoSEQ multiplex PCR, the repertoire was profiled, and TCRdb retains in-frame clones only, with some absent. Of over 55,000 clones in the sample, less than 80% were seen once. This sample comprised CD4+ T cells from PBMCs cultured with HCoV-OC43 spike peptides, obtained before COVID-19 vaccination. Source of these receptors: a human donor who received a COVID-19 vaccine. Each CDR3 is given with its conserved first and last residue. Each record gives: CDR3 protein, CDR3 DNA, D gene, V gene, J gene, clone size. The D gene is left open where the match is weak. Size is omitted from some rows. Given values are once, few, many or a class for expanded clones.

CASSAGTVSNYGYTF	TGTGCCAGCAGCGCCGGGACTGTTTCTAACTATGGCTACACCTTC	-	TRBV7-9	TRBJ1-2	once
CASSLKAVGQKNIQYF	TGTGCCAGCAGCCTCAAGGCGGTGGGACAGAAAAACATTCAGTACTTC	TRBD1	TRBV3-1/TRBV3-2	TRBJ2-4	-
CASSWDTSGNTIYF	TGTGCCAGCAGTTGGGACACCTCTGGAAACACCATATATTTT	-	TRBV6-2/TRBV6-3	TRBJ1-3	-
CASSLGVGYTF	TGCGCCAGCAGCTTGGGGGTTGGCTACACCTTC	-	TRBV5-1	TRBJ1-2	few
CASSLAAKEETQYF	TGTGCCAGCAGCTTAGCGGCGAAAGAGGAGACCCAGTACTTC	-	TRBV11-2	TRBJ2-5	-
CASSRTGMGETQYF	TGCGCCAGCAGCCGAACAGGGATGGGTGAGACCCAGTACTTC	-	TRBV5-1	TRBJ2-5	-
CASSLMGGTGGANVLTF	TGTGCCAGCAGCTTAATGGGGGGAACGGGCGGGGCCAACGTCCTGACTTTC	-	TRBV7-3	TRBJ2-6	-
CASSPSGNTGELFF	TGTGCCAGCAGTCCTAGCGGGAACACCGGGGAGCTGTTTTTT	TRBD2	TRBV7-9	TRBJ2-2	-
CASSWLAGVQETQYF	TGTGCCAGCAGCTGGTTAGCGGGGGTACAAGAGACCCAGTACTTC	TRBD2	TRBV3-1/TRBV3-2	TRBJ2-5	-
CASSRDRAYPNYGYTF	TGTGCCAGCAGCCGGGACAGGGCGTACCCTAACTATGGCTACACCTTC	TRBD1	TRBV13	TRBJ1-2	few
CASSPLDKTEAFF	TGTGCCAGCAGCCCCCTTGACAAGACTGAAGCTTTCTTT	-	TRBV7-9	TRBJ1-1	-
CASSSRDRGSTNEKLFF	TGTGCCAGCAGCTCAAGGGACAGGGGCTCAACTAATGAAAAACTGTTTTTT	TRBD1	TRBV11-2	TRBJ1-4	-
CASSQVAIPGLETQYF	TGTGCCAGCAGCCAAGTGGCCATCCCAGGCTTAGAGACCCAGTACTTC	-	TRBV3-1/TRBV3-2	TRBJ2-5	-
CASSFASTDTQYF	TGTGCCAGCAGTTTTGCTAGCACAGATACGCAGTATTTT	-	TRBV28	TRBJ2-3	-
CATLNSRQGTRGKNIQYF	TGTGCCACTCTAAACTCCAGGCAGGGGACCCGTGGCAAAAACATTCAGTACTTC	-	TRBV3-1/TRBV3-2	TRBJ2-4	-
CATSDLRGQSTDTQYF	TGTGCCACCAGTGATTTGAGGGGACAGAGCACAGATACGCAGTATTTT	TRBD1	TRBV24-1	TRBJ2-3	few
CASSSQGARQPQHF	TGTGCCAGCAGCAGTCAGGGGGCACGGCAGCCCCAGCATTTT	TRBD1	TRBV28	TRBJ1-5	few
CASCIEAYAVQYF	TGTGCCAGTTGCATTGAAGCCTACGCGGTACAGTACTTC	-	TRBV7-2	TRBJ2-4	-
CASSPSASQYPNQPQHF	TGTGCCAGCAGCCCCAGCGCGAGCCAGTATCCTAATCAGCCCCAGCATTTT	-	TRBV11-2	TRBJ1-5	-
CASSPTMTPTDTQYF	TGTGCCAGCTCACCAACGATGACTCCCACAGATACGCAGTATTTT	-	TRBV18	TRBJ2-3	-
CASSFTGGAGEAFF	TGCGCCAGCAGCTTTACTGGGGGGGCAGGAGAAGCTTTCTTT	-	TRBV5-1	TRBJ1-1	-
CASSYAGPSRETQYF	TGTGCCAGCAGTTACGCCGGGCCAAGCAGAGAGACCCAGTACTTC	-	TRBV6-6	TRBJ2-5	-
CASRETGTGISPLHF	TGTGCCAGCAGGGAAACCGGGACAGGGATATCACCCCTCCACTTT	TRBD1	TRBV5-6	TRBJ1-6	-
CASRTGGTEAFF	TGTGCCAGCAGGACAGGGGGCACTGAAGCTTTCTTT	TRBD1	TRBV28	TRBJ1-1	-
CASSYLGGGYGYTF	TGTGCCAGCAGTTACTTAGGTGGGGGATATGGCTACACCTTC	-	TRBV6-5	TRBJ1-2	few
CASMHRGPNQPQHF	TGTGCCAGTATGCACAGGGGACCCAATCAGCCCCAGCATTTT	TRBD1	TRBV19	TRBJ1-5	once
CASSLVPGSLLNEKLFF	TGTGCCAGCAGCTTGGTCCCGGGGTCCCTCCTTAATGAAAAACTGTTTTTT	-	TRBV5-6	TRBJ1-4	-
CATSDGGQGSYDTQYF	TGTGCCACCAGTGATGGGGGACAGGGGTCATATGATACGCAGTATTTT	TRBD1	TRBV24-1	TRBJ2-3	-
CASSEGDGNYNEQFF	TGCGCCAGCAGTGAGGGGGACGGTAACTACAATGAGCAGTTCTTC	-	TRBV10-1	TRBJ2-1	-
CASSLVGDNEQFF	TGTGCCAGCAGCCTTGTAGGGGACAATGAGCAGTTCTTC	-	TRBV7-2	TRBJ2-1	-
CASSPWTATDTQYF	TGTGCCAGCAGTCCTTGGACAGCCACAGATACGCAGTATTTT	-	TRBV6-5	TRBJ2-3	-
CASSWGTGNTIYF	TGTGCCAGCAGCTGGGGGACAGGGAACACCATATATTTT	TRBD1	TRBV5-5	TRBJ1-3	-
CASSEQDRLQEVQYF	TGTGCCAGCAGTGAGCAGGACAGACTACAAGAGGTCCAGTACTTC	-	TRBV25-1	TRBJ2-5	-
CASSPIAGADEQFF	TGCGCCAGCAGCCCTATCGCGGGGGCCGATGAGCAGTTCTTC	-	TRBV5-1	TRBJ2-1	-
CASSRNWDGDSPLHF	TGTGCCAGCAGTAGAAACTGGGACGGGGATTCACCCCTCCACTTT	-	TRBV28	TRBJ1-6	-
CASSERGTNYGYTF	TGTGCCAGCAGTGAGAGAGGAACTAACTATGGCTACACCTTC	-	TRBV2	TRBJ1-2	few
CASSPGTGVQPQHF	TGTGCCAGCTCACCCGGGACAGGGGTTCAGCCCCAGCATTTT	TRBD1	TRBV18	TRBJ1-5	once
CASGLVPDGLLNTGELFF	TGTGCTAGTGGTTTGGTCCCCGACGGACTACTGAACACCGGGGAGCTGTTTTTT	-	TRBV12-5	TRBJ2-2	-
CASSLRGGAGYGYTF	TGTGCCAGCAGCTTAAGGGGGGGCGCTGGCTATGGCTACACCTTC	-	TRBV7-2	TRBJ1-2	-
CASSPSYTGELFF	TGTGCCAGCTCACCGTCTTACACCGGGGAGCTGTTTTTT	-	TRBV18	TRBJ2-2	few
CASSFLGGLQETQYF	TGTGCCAGCAGCTTCTTAGGAGGGCTTCAAGAGACCCAGTACTTC	-	TRBV5-5	TRBJ2-5	-
CASSAGQGRSGSPLHF	TGCGCCAGCAGCGCGGGGCAGGGGCGTTCGGGTTCACCCCTCCACTTT	-	TRBV4-1	TRBJ1-6	-
CASSYNTFSGNTIYF	TGTGCCAGCAGTTACAACACCTTCTCTGGAAACACCATATATTTT	-	TRBV6-5	TRBJ1-3	-
CATSDWDRYNEQFF	TGTGCCACCAGTGATTGGGACAGATACAATGAGCAGTTCTTC	TRBD1	TRBV24-1	TRBJ2-1	-
CASSFAGTGDYTF	TGCGCCAGCAGCTTCGCTGGGACGGGTGACTACACCTTC	-	TRBV5-1	TRBJ1-2	-